This T cell receptor (beta chain) was sequenced during a study of radiotherapy plus CTLA-4 blockade in lung cancer. Findings of the study overall: With interferon-beta, early dynamics of blood T cell clones were reported to best predict response.

The CDR3 is made up of 17 amino acids. Germline V gene sequence: CDR1 SQVTM, CDR2 ANQGSEA. The ends lost 2 bases at V and 3 bases at J; junction bases unmatched: 12. Data came from immunoSEQ multiplex PCR; TCRdb stores just in-frame clones and leaves some out. The sample contains 55,000 to 65,000 clones, around 76% of which appear only once. In the case of this clone: Its antigen is as yet unknown.

The receptor was isolated from a human donor with non-small cell lung cancer who had a complete response to radiotherapy plus ipilimumab. Here the sequenced sample was peripheral blood, taken from a patient treated with radiotherapy plus ipilimumab. The gene calls are TRBV29-1 and TRBJ2-1; 8 bases line up with TRBD2. In DNA, the CDR3 is TGCAGCGTTGAACTTGTGACTAGCGTATTTTACTACAATGAGCAGTTCTTC. Protein product: CSVELVTSVFYYNEQFF.